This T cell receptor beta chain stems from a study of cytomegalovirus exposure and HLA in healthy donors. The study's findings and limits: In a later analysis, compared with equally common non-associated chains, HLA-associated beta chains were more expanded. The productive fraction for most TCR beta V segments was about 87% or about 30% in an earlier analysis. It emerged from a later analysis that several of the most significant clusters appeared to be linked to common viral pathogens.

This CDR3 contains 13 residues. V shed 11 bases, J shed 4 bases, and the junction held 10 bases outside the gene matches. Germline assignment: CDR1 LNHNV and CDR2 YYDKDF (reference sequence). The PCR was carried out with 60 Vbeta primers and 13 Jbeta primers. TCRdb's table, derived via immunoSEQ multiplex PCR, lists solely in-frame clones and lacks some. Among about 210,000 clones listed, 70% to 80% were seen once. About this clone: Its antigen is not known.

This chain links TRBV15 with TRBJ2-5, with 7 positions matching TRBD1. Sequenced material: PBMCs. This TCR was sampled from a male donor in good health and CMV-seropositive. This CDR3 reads CASRRGGLETQYF. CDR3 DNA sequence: TGTGCCTCCCGTAGAGGGGGCTTAGAGACCCAGTACTTC.